This T cell receptor (beta chain) was found in a study of T cells in Graves' hyperthyroidism and ophthalmopathy. It was RNA transcripts that yielded the amplified TCR beta CDR3 regions. Initially, a first-round RT-PCR of the TCR CDR3 employed the HTBI primer set. MiXCR, applied by TCRdb to the multiplex PCR reads, yields one record per CDR3 protein. Altogether around 700,000 distinct CDR3 sequences are present, around 20% being singletons, with the ten largest covering 16%. Input material: blood. The TCR originated in a woman aged 45-65 years with Graves' hyperthyroidism that later progressed to Graves' ophthalmopathy.

CDR3 sequence (DNA): TGTGCCAGCAGCTCGACAGTAGCTAACTATGGCTACACCTTC. This codes for CASSSTVANYGYTF. V usage is TRBV7-6 and J usage is TRBJ1-2; tentative D call: TRBD1 (5 bases). Germline V gene data show CDR1 as SGHVS and CDR2 as FNYEAQ. Trimming shortened V by 4 bases and J by 0 bases, and 9 bases separated the two germline ends. The CDR3 is 14 amino acids. Drawing the rest from reference TRBV7-6 and TRBJ1-2, the complete variable domain is GAGVSQSPRYKVTKRGQDVALRCDPISGHVSLYWYRQALGQGPEFLTYFNYEAQQDKSGLPNDRFSAERPEGSISTLTIQRTEQRDSAMYRCASSSTVANYGYTFGSGTRLTVV.